This T cell receptor beta chain appears in the sequencing data of a study of cytomegalovirus exposure and HLA in healthy donors. The germline gives CDR1 SGHTA, CDR2 FQGNSA. This CDR3 spans 14 amino acids. Trimming removed 5 bases at V and 5 bases at J, with 13 bases between. Notes on the study in general: Confirmation was obtained in vitro that a few CMV-associated chains are specific for CMV antigens.

Only in-frame clones appear in the TCRdb table, and some are missing; sequencing was by immunoSEQ multiplex PCR. The sample includes fewer than 250,000 clones, around nine tenths of them seen just once. The donors formed part of the 120-subject validation cohort, distinct from the roughly 620-subject first cohort. Worth noting for this clone: What it binds is unknown.

The chain employs TRBV7-2 and TRBJ1-5; D not certain. What was sequenced was PBMCs. This TCR derives from a man aged 18-30 years in good health and CMV-seronegative. The chain's CDR3 is CASSLMVKDQPQHF. The CDR3 DNA sequence: TGTGCCAGCAGCCTAATGGTGAAAGATCAGCCCCAGCATTTT. The full variable domain, in which reference TRBV7-2 and TRBJ1-5 provide the parts outside the CDR3, is GAGVSQSPSNKVTEKGKDVELRCDPISGHTALYWYRQSLGQGLEFLIYFQGNSAPDKSGLPSDRFSAERTGGSVSTLTIQRTQQEDSAVYLCASSLMVKDQPQHFGDGTRLSIL.